This record concerns one T cell receptor beta chain sequence. This clonotype appeared a few times. Its antigen remains unidentified. Base quality data are lacking; no much larger clone is found one base away. The data were taken from a study of blood T cells in healthy people across ages (dated by TCRdb to about 2015). For the wider study: In model experiments, roughly one uniquely barcoded TCR beta cDNA molecule per two T cells was captured by template switching. Four age groups were formed from the donors: young (average approximately 15 years), middle-aged (roughly 38), aged (62) and long-lived (82). The study analyzed two additional independent replicas of 1 million unique cDNA reads from the same blood draw for two donors, one aged 18 to 30 and one aged 80 or older. Donors of different ages were randomly distributed across sequencing lanes to avoid experimental bias. The study measured age-related changes in TCR beta repertoire diversity using deep sequencing normalized with unique cDNA molecular identifiers.

Receptors were amplified or captured by 5' RACE. TCRdb lists the instrument as Illumina HiSeq 2500. The second PCR ran for roughly 7 to 11 cycles and used a J-beta primer mix along with a sample-barcoded 5' primer. A unique molecular identifier was introduced onto each TCR beta cDNA molecule by a template-switch 5' adaptor carrying 12 random nucleotides. Each sample yielded at least 2.5 million CDR3-containing paired-end reads. All of the RNA was converted into first-strand cDNA using the Mint cDNA synthesis kit, with a TRBC-specific oligonucleotide serving as the primer. After uracil-DNA glycosylase treatment, a first 18-cycle PCR used universal primers M1SS and BC2_uni_R on all cDNA. For the original study's pipeline: For normalization, 1 million high-quality reads were randomly selected from each sample, with every read carrying a distinct molecular identifier. Instead of being binned into consensus sequences, reads that shared molecular identifiers were thrown out. CDR3 identification, clonotype clustering and error correction used MiTCR with a Q25 quality threshold and the strictest error-elimination algorithm. A nonparametric unseen species model with Euler transformation was used to estimate lower-bound total TCR beta diversity. Starting from the raw public reads, TCRdb applied fastp trimming at Q25, assembled clones with MiXCR and retained in-frame beta chains. A single entry per CDR3 protein holds the most common genes and DNA from its merged rows. The V and J calls here are based on TCRdb, not the publication. The sample includes around 600,000 distinct CDR3 sequences, with 47% observed a single time. The ten largest clonotypes hold about 26% of the sample.

Overall study results and their limits: As age increased, observed TCR beta diversity per million T cells dropped in a roughly linear way, and a significant reduction was already evident by age 40. Because profiling used bulk unsorted PBMCs, naive and antigen-experienced compartments could not be compared conclusively. The percentage of naive T cells measured by flow cytometry correlated strongly with observed TCR beta diversity. Because the CMV infection status of the donors was unknown, age-related changes in expanded clonotypes may potentially have been confounded. Estimates of total diversity from one million sequenced T cells were regarded as lower bounds and underestimates. Compared with the aged group, more naive CD4+ T cells, fewer expanded clones and increased TCR diversity were shown by the long-lived group, suggesting age selection.

The approximately 40 donors, aged about 6 to 100 years, were systemically healthy Caucasian individuals from Russia. Each donor gave about 9.8 milliliters of peripheral blood, drawn into EDTA-treated Vacutainer tubes. Ficoll-Paque density-gradient centrifugation was used to isolate PBMCs, with at least 6.5 million per sample. Trizol reagent was used to extract total RNA from the PBMCs, yielding at least 6 micrograms per sample. For every donor, an aliquot of PBMCs went through flow cytometry to measure the percentages of naive CD45RAhigh/CD27high T cells. Unmatched junction bases come to 8, with V trimmed by 3 bases and J by 7 bases. The CDR3 runs 15 residues from the cysteine to the phenylalanine. Only the CDR3 portion is preserved as DNA: 45 bases, with reading frame beginning at the first base. The germline V gene sets CDR1 to LGHNA and CDR2 to YSLEER.

Material: blood. Recombination joined TRBV4-3 with TRBJ2-1; a stretch of 8 junction bases matches TRBD2. The receptor was derived from an elderly man in good health. DNA sequence: TGCGCCAGCAGCCAGGTCGGGGGGGGCCGGAATGAGCAGTTCTTC. This yields the protein CASSQVGGGRNEQFF.